One and the same sample provided the 27 T cell receptor beta chains below, sequenced in a study of cytomegalovirus exposure and HLA in healthy donors. PCR employed 60 Vbeta and 13 Jbeta primers. Only in-frame clones appear in the TCRdb table, and some are missing; sequencing was by immunoSEQ multiplex PCR. This table has more than 150,000 clones, about 86% appearing once. The material sequenced was PBMCs. The receptor source for this set is a woman in her 30s in good health and CMV-seronegative.

This chain uses TRBV28 with TRBJ2-6; 8 bases match TRBD1. J gave up 1 base and V 5 bases, and 10 bases lay outside the gene matches. This CDR3 region has 18 residues. The germline gives CDR1 MDHEN, CDR2 SYDVKM. Here the CDR3 DNA reads TGTGCCAGCAGTAAGACAGGGGTCGTTCTTTCTGGGGCCAACGTCCTGACTTTC. Its protein product is CASSKTGVVLSGANVLTF. Full variable domain (remainder filled in from reference TRBV28 and TRBJ2-6): DVKVTQSSRYLVKRTGEKVFLECVQDMDHENMFWYRQDPGLGLRLIYFSYDVKMKEKGDIPEGYSVSREKKERFSLILESASTNQTSMYLCASSKTGVVLSGANVLTFGAGSRLTVL.

The chain carries TRBV18 and TRBJ1-6, with 8 bases aligning to TRBD1. Looked up from germline, CDR1 is KGHSH and CDR2 is LQKENI. This CDR3 has 16 amino acids. Losses at the gene ends were 3 bases for V and 4 bases for J; bases not matched to a gene: 5. CDR3 sequence: CASSPTGDPYNSPLHF. The DNA of the CDR3 is TGTGCCAGCTCACCGACAGGGGACCCGTATAATTCACCCCTCCACTTT.

The rearrangement uses TRBV5-1 and TRBJ2-7; tentative D call: TRBD2 (6 bases). V dropped 0 bases and J dropped 0 bases, with 13 bases sitting between them. CDR3 length: 16 amino acids. CDR1 and CDR2 from the germline V gene are SGHRS and YFSETQ. DNA of the CDR3: TGCGCCAGCAGCTTGGTTTCCCTAGCGAGCTCCTACGAGCAGTACTTC. It is translated as CASSLVSLASSYEQYF.

The chain has TRBV28 and TRBJ2-2; tentatively, D is TRBD1 (5 bases). The CDR3 length is 16 residues. The V gene lost 6 bases and the J gene lost 1 base, with 15 bases spanning the gap. Germline CDR1 reads MDHEN; CDR2 reads SYDVKM. CDR3 nucleotides: TGTGCCAGCAGGACCCTCGGCGGACAGAACACCGGGGAGCTGTTTTTT. Translated, it gives CASRTLGGQNTGELFF.

The chain employs TRBV6-1 and TRBJ1-6; D not resolved. Trimming shortened V by 6 bases and J by 3 bases, and 6 bases separated the two germline ends. This CDR3 region has 13 residues. The germline V gene encodes CDR1 MNHNS and CDR2 SASEGT. CDR3 bases: TGTGCCAGCAGGCGGGACTATAATTCACCCCTCCACTTT. Translation gives CASRRDYNSPLHF.

This clone turned up a few times. The chain combines TRBV6-6 with TRBJ1-1, with D possibly matching TRBD1 (6 bases). Trimming shortened V by 6 bases and J by 3 bases, and 8 bases separated the two germline ends. This CDR3 has 12 residues. Germline V gene data show CDR1 as MNHNY and CDR2 as SVGAGI (reference sequence). Here the CDR3 reads CASRAGDTEAFF. The CDR3 DNA is TGTGCCAGCAGAGCAGGGGACACTGAAGCTTTCTTT.

The chain is built from TRBV30 and TRBJ2-7; D might be TRBD1 (5 bases). The germline V gene has CDR1 GTSNPN and CDR2 SVGIG (reference sequence). The CDR3 extends over 11 amino acids. V was clipped by 3 bases and J by 3 bases, with 6 bases between them. The CDR3 DNA sequence: TGTGCCTGGAGGGGGCTCTACGAGCAGTACTTC. It encodes CAWRGLYEQYF. The full variable domain, completed using reference TRBV30 and TRBJ2-7, is SQTIHQWPATLVQPVGSPLSLECTVEGTSNPNLYWYRQAAGRGLQLLFYSVGIGQISSEVPQNLSASRPQDRQFILSSKKLLLSDSGFYLCAWRGLYEQYFGPGTRLTVT.

J is TRBJ2-5 and V is TRBV28; D is perhaps TRBD1 (6 bases). The CDR3 spans 13 residues. V lost 6 bases and J 2 bases, leaving 10 bases between the germline ends. Germline values: CDR1 MDHEN, CDR2 SYDVKM. CDR3 nucleotides: TGTGCCAGCAGGCCGACAGGACAAGAGACCCAGTACTTC. Translation: CASRPTGQETQYF.

This chain connects TRBV19 to TRBJ1-5; D is perhaps TRBD1 (6 bases). CDR1 is LNHDA and CDR2 is SQIVND in the germline V gene (reference sequence). CDR3 length equals 16 residues. The germline V and J ends were trimmed by 4 bases and 0 bases, with 13 bases remaining between them. CDR3 protein: CASSTRTVYSNQPQHF. The CDR3 nucleotides are TGTGCCAGTAGTACGCGGACAGTATATAGCAATCAGCCCCAGCATTTT.

The chain joins TRBV2 to TRBJ1-2, with 8 bases aligning to TRBD1. The V gene end was trimmed by 2 bases and the J gene end by 7 bases; junction bases not matched to a gene: 3. The CDR3 consists of 13 residues. From germline, CDR1 is SNHLY and CDR2 FYNNEI. CDR3 nucleotides: TGTGCCAGCAGTGAACAGGGGGCGAGTGGCTACACCTTC. It is translated as CASSEQGASGYTF.

The rearrangement uses TRBV5-4 and TRBJ2-7; 9 nucleotides agree with TRBD1. V was pared by 3 bases and J by 1 base, with 5 bases of the junction left unmatched. Germline CDR1 is SGHNT and CDR2 is YYREEE (reference sequence). The CDR3 runs 15 residues. The CDR3 reads CASSSPGQGSYEQYF. The DNA of the CDR3 is TGTGCCAGCAGCTCCCCGGGACAGGGATCCTACGAGCAGTACTTC.

This chain links TRBV19 with TRBJ1-1; D gene unclear. Trimming removed 5 bases at V and 0 bases at J, with 7 bases between. The germline V gene has CDR1 LNHDA and CDR2 SQIVND (reference sequence). The CDR3 totals 13 residues. The CDR3 coding sequence is TGTGCCAGTAGTTCATCAATGAACACTGAAGCTTTCTTT. Protein: CASSSSMNTEAFF. Drawing the rest from reference TRBV19 and TRBJ1-1, the complete variable domain is DGGITQSPKYLFRKEGQNVTLSCEQNLNHDAMYWYRQDPGQGLRLIYYSQIVNDFQKGDIAEGYSVSREKKESFPLTVTSAQKNPTAFYLCASSSSMNTEAFFGQGTRLTVV.

The chain links TRBV5-1 to TRBJ1-6; TRBD1 matches 11 bases. The CDR3 has 14 amino acids. Germline loops: CDR1 SGHRS, CDR2 YFSETQ. V trimming: 3 bases; J trimming: 9 bases; junction bases outside the gene matches: 2. DNA for the CDR3: TGCGCCAGCAGCTCCGGGACAGGGGGTTCACCCCTCCACTTT. Its translation is CASSSGTGGSPLHF.

This chain uses TRBV7-6 with TRBJ1-5, with TRBD1 identical over 10 bases. CDR3 length: 18 residues. Germline loops: CDR1 SGHVS, CDR2 FNYEAQ. V was clipped by 1 base and J by 5 bases; unmatched bases: 11. CDR3 region: CASSLGPSGTGADQPQHF. The CDR3 DNA is TGTGCCAGCAGCTTAGGACCCTCCGGGACAGGGGCGGATCAGCCCCAGCATTTT.

This chain joins TRBV28 and TRBJ1-3; 7 bases are a match to TRBD1. Trimming took 5 bases from V and 8 from J; bases not matched to a gene: 12. Germline V CDR1 and CDR2: MDHEN, SYDVKM. CDR3 length: 15 residues. CDR3 loop: CASSLIQGSSDTIYF. CDR3 DNA: TGTGCCAGCAGTCTTATACAGGGGTCTTCTGACACCATATATTTT.

The gene calls are TRBV7-3 and TRBJ2-1, with TRBD2 matching 10 bases. The germline V gene encodes CDR1 SGHTA and CDR2 FQGTGA. V lost 1 base, J lost 10 bases, and 10 bases stayed unmatched. The CDR3 is 16 amino acids. The chain's CDR3 is CASSLSGGLAVGEQFF. The CDR3 region has the DNA TGTGCCAGCAGCTTAAGTGGTGGACTAGCGGTTGGGGAGCAGTTCTTC.

The CDR3: CASSLIGTVRQVYGYTF. CDR3 sequence (DNA): TGTGCCAGCAGTTTAATTGGTACCGTCAGGCAAGTCTATGGCTACACCTTC. The chain employs TRBV28 and TRBJ1-2; D gene uncertain. Trimming stripped 2 bases from V and 4 bases from J, with 20 bases between. Per germline, CDR1 MDHEN and CDR2 SYDVKM. The CDR3 runs 17 residues.

The rearrangement uses TRBV5-1 and TRBJ2-7, with 12 bases identical to TRBD2. J gave up 0 bases and V 0 bases, and 4 bases lay outside the gene matches. Germline lookup yields CDR1 SGHRS and CDR2 YFSETQ. The CDR3 loop spans 17 amino acids. CDR3 nucleotide sequence: TGCGCCAGCAGCTTGGCCCCTAGCGGGGGGGCCTCCTACGAGCAGTACTTC. This gives the protein CASSLAPSGGASYEQYF.

This clone came up once. The genes are TRBV4-1 and TRBJ2-5, with D hard to call. The J call may be mistaken, given a closer DNA end match to TRBJ2-7. The CDR3 length is 16 residues. Germline CDR1 and CDR2: MGHRA and YSYEKL. CDR3 residues: CASSQEARQISYEQYF. The CDR3 DNA sequence: TGCGCCAGCAGCCAAGAGGCCAGGCAAATCTCCTACGAGCAGTACTTC.

The CDR3 protein is CASSSEGQVSNQPQHF. In DNA form, the CDR3 reads TGTGCCAGCAGCTCCGAGGGACAGGTTAGCAATCAGCCCCAGCATTTT. The rearrangement uses TRBV11-3 and TRBJ1-5; 8 nucleotides agree with TRBD1. CDR1 and CDR2 from the germline V gene are SGHNT and YENEEA. CDR3 length: 16 residues. V shed 4 bases and J 0 bases; nucleotides not matched to a gene: 5.

This clone turned up a few times. The chain has TRBV6-5 and TRBJ1-2; 7 bases match TRBD1. Germline CDR1 MNHEY, CDR2 SVGAGI. The V gene end was trimmed by 4 bases and the J gene end by 5 bases; junction bases not matched to a gene: 4. The CDR3 length is 13 residues. The CDR3 coding sequence is TGTGCCAGCAGTTTACAGGGGAATTATGGCTACACCTTC. It codes for CASSLQGNYGYTF.

This rearrangement joins TRBV4-1 to TRBJ2-5; perhaps TRBD2 as D (5 bases). Per the germline V gene, CDR1 is MGHRA and CDR2 is YSYEKL. V dropped 0 bases and J dropped 1 base, with 6 bases sitting between them. The CDR3 is 14 residues long. The CDR3 sequence: CASSQDGSQETQYF. CDR3 nucleotides: TGCGCCAGCAGCCAAGATGGGAGCCAAGAGACCCAGTACTTC.

The genes are TRBV28 and TRBJ1-3; tentative D call: TRBD1 (6 bases). V was pared by 4 bases and J by 0 bases, with 10 bases between. This CDR3 contains 15 residues. Germline V gene data show CDR1 as MDHEN and CDR2 as SYDVKM. The DNA of the CDR3 is TGTGCCAGCAGTTCCCCGACAGGCTCTGGAAACACCATATATTTT. Encoded protein: CASSSPTGSGNTIYF.

The chain employs TRBV28 and TRBJ1-5; 7 bases line up with TRBD1. J lost 7 bases, V lost 5 bases, and 14 bases had no gene match. CDR1 MDHEN and CDR2 SYDVKM come from the germline V gene. CDR3 size: 16 residues. As DNA, the CDR3 is TGTGCCAGCAGTCCTCCGGAACAGGGGAAAGGGCAGCCCCAGCATTTT. Translated: CASSPPEQGKGQPQHF. The variable domain in full, completed from reference TRBV28 and TRBJ1-5, reads DVKVTQSSRYLVKRTGEKVFLECVQDMDHENMFWYRQDPGLGLRLIYFSYDVKMKEKGDIPEGYSVSREKKERFSLILESASTNQTSMYLCASSPPEQGKGQPQHFGDGTRLSIL.

Turning to this clone: The junction does not match germline at one end; this may be a read error. The V call is TRBV10-1, the J call TRBJ2-4; 9 nucleotides line up with TRBD2. Looked up from germline, CDR1 is WNHNN and CDR2 is SYGVQD (reference sequence). The CDR3 sequence is 20 residues long. The CDR3 DNA follows: TGCGCCAGCAGTGTCCCTCGGAGGAGCGGGAGGAAGATAGCCAAAAACAGTCAGTACTTC. It encodes CASSVPRRSGRKIAKNSQYF.

The rearrangement joins TRBV11-2 to TRBJ2-1; no clear D. This CDR3 contains 13 residues. V was clipped by 4 bases and J by 8 bases, with 12 bases between them. CDR1 and CDR2 (germline): SGHAT, FQNNGV. The CDR3: CASSWRELDEQFF. DNA for the CDR3: TGTGCCAGCAGCTGGAGAGAGCTCGATGAGCAGTTCTTC.

The rearrangement joins TRBV23-1 to TRBJ1-6; 9 nucleotides align to TRBD1. TRBV23-1 is recorded as an ORF, its role being uncertain. This CDR3 comprises 15 residues. The V segment lost 3 bases and the J segment 8 bases; nucleotides outside the gene matches: 5. CDR3 nucleotide sequence: TGCGCCAGCAGTCATCCGGACAGGGGTGATTCACCCCTCCACTTT. Translated: CASSHPDRGDSPLHF.